This TCR beta chain stems from a study of tumor-infiltrating lymphocytes in primary liver carcinoma. Study-wide background: Every patient in the cohort had a primary liver carcinoma. That carcinoma was treated by surgical resection.

The CDR3 consists of 11 residues. V shed 4 bases and J shed 10 bases, with 9 bases lying between them. From germline, CDR1 is LGHNA and CDR2 YNFKEQ. This clonotype was seen a few times. Total RNA amounting to 500 ng was the source from which TCR beta cDNA was made with a constant-region primer. It was through three nested multiplex PCR rounds of slightly modified ARM-PCR that TCR beta libraries arose. Each of the first two PCR rounds ran approximately 11 cycles with TRBV1-TRBV30 forward and C-beta reverse primers. TCRdb reprocessed the multiplex PCR reads with MiXCR, giving one entry per CDR3 protein. The sample lists about 180,000 distinct CDR3 sequences; approximately 60% were seen once. Germline DNA was also extracted, with blood RNA taken from unsorted whole blood.

The TCR comes from a man between 35 and 55 years old with primary liver carcinoma and hepatitis B virus infection. The chain joins TRBV4-2 to TRBJ2-3; no definite D call. Sample: peripheral blood. This CDR3 reads CASSPGGAQYF. For the CDR3, the DNA is TGTGCCAGCAGCCCTGGCGGCGCGCAGTATTTT.